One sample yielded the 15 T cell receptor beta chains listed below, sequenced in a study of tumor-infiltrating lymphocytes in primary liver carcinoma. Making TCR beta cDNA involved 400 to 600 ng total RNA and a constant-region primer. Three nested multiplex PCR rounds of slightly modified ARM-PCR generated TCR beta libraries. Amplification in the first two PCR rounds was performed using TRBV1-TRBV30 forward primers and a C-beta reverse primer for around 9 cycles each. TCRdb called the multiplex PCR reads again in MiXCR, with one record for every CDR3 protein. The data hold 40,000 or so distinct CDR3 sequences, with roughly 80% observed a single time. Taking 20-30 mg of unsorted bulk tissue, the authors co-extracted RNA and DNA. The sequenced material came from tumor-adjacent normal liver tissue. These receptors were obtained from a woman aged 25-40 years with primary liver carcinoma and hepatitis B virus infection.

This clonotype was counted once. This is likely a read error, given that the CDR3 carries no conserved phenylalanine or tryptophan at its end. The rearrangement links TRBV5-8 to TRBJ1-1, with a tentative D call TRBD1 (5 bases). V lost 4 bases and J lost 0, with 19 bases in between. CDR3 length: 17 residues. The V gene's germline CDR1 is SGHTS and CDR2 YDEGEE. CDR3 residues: CASSLRQDRIMNTEAFL. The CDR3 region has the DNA TGTGCCAGCAGCCTTCGACAAGACAGAATAATGAACACTGAAGCTTTCCTT.

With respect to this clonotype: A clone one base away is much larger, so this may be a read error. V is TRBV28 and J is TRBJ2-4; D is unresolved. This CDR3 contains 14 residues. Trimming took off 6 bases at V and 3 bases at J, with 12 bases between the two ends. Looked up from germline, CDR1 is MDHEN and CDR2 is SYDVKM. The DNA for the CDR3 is TGTGCCAGCAGCCGGAGTCTAGTCAAAAACATTCAGTACTTC. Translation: CASSRSLVKNIQYF.

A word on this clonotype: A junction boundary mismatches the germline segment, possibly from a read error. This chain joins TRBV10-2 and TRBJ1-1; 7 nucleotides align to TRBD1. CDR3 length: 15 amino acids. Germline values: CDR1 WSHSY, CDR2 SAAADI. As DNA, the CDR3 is TGCGCCAGTAGTGAGGCTCCAGACAGGGTCACTGAAACTTTCTTT. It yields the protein CASSEAPDRVTETFF.

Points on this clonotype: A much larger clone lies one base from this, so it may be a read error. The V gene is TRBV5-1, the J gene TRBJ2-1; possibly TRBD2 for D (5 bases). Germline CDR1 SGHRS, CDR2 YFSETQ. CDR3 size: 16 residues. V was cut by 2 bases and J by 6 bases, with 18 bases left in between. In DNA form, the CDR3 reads TGCGCCAGCAGCTTTGAGATATCCCCGGGGTCCAATGAGCAGTTCTTC. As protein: CASSFEISPGSNEQFF.

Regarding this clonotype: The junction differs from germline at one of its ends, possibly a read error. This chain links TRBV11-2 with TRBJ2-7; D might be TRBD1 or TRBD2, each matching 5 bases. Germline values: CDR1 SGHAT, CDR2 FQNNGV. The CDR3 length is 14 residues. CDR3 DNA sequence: TGTGCCGGCAGCCGGACGGGGCATTCCTATGAGCAGTACTTC. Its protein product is CAGSRTGHSYEQYF.

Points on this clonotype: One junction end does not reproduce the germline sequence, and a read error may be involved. In DNA, the CDR3 is TGTGTCAGCACTTTACAGGGGGAGCATCAGCCCCAGCATTTT. Protein: CVSTLQGEHQPQHF. The chain couples TRBV6-1 to TRBJ1-5; TRBD1 matches 8 bases. The CDR3 length is 14 residues. CDR1 and CDR2 from the germline V gene are MNHNS and SASEGT.

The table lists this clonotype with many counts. In nucleotides, the CDR3 is TGTGCCAGCAGCTCTTGGGGAGGGGCTGGTGGCTACACCTTC. It is translated as CASSSWGGAGGYTF. The gene calls are TRBV6-1 and TRBJ1-2; possibly TRBD1 for D (5 bases). Looked up from germline, CDR1 is MNHNS and CDR2 is SASEGT. V was shortened by 6 bases and J by 7 bases, with 18 bases between the two germline ends. The CDR3 has 14 residues.

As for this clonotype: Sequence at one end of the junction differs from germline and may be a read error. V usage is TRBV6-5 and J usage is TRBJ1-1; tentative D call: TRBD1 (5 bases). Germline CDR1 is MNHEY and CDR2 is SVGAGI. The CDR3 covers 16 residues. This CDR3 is CTSSYWGNGRGTEAFF. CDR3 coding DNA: TGTACCAGCAGTTACTGGGGCAACGGAAGAGGAACTGAAGCTTTCTTT.

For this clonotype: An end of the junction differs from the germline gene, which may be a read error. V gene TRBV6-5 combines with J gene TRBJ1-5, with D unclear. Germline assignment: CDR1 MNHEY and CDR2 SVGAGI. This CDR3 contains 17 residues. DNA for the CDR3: TGTGCCGGCAGCTACTATCCGGTCGGAAATAGCAATCAGCCCCTGCATTTT. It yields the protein CAGSYYPVGNSNQPLHF.

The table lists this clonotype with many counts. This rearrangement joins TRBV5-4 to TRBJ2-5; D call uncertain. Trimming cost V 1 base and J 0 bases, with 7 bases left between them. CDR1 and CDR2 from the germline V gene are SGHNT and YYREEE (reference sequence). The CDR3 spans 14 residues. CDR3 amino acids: CASSLLADQETQYF. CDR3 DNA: TGTGCCAGCAGCTTGTTGGCAGACCAAGAGACCCAGTACTTC.

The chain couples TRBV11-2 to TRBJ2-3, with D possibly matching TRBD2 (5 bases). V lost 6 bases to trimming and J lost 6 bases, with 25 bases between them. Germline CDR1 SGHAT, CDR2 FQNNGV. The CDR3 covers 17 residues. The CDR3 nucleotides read TGTGCCAGCAGTCATCGAGGGAGCAGGAACCTCACGGATACGCAGTATTTT. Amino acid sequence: CASSHRGSRNLTDTQYF.

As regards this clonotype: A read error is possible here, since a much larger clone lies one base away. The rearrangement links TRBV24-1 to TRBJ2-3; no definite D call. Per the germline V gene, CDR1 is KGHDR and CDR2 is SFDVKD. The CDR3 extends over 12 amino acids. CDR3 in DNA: TGTGCCACCGGTGATTGGGGAGATACGCAGTATTTT. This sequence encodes CATGDWGDTQYF.

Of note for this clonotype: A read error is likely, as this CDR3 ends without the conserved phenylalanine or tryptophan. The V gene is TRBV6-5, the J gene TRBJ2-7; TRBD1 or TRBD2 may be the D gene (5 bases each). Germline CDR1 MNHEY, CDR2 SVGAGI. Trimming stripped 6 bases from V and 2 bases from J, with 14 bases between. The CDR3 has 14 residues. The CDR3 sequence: CASSYGGVPYEQYS. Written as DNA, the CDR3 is TGTGCCAGCAGCTATGGGGGAGTACCCTACGAGCAGTACTCC.

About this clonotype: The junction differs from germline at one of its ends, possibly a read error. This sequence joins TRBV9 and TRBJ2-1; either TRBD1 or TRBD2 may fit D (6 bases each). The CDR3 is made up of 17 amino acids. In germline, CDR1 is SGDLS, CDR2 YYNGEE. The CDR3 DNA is TGTGCCAGCAGCCGAACAGGGAGACGGGAGAGTGGAAATGAGGAGTTCTTC. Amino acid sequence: CASSRTGRRESGNEEFF.

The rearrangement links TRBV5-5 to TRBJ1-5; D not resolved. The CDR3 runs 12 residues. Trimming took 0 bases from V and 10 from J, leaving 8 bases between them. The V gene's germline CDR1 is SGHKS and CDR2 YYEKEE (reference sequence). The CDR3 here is CASSLGSEPQHF. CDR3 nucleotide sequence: TGTGCCAGCAGCTTGGGCTCTGAACCCCAGCATTTT.